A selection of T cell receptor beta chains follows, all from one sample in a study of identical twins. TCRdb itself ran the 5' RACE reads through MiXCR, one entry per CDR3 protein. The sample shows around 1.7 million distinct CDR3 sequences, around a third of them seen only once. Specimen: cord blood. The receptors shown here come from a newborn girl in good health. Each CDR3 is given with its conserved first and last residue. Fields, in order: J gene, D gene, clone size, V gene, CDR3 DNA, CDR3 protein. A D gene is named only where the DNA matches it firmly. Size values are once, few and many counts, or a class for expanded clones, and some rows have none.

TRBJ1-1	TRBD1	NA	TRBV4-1	TGCGCCAGCAGCCAGCTTCGGGACAGGAAGAACACTGAAGCTTTCTTT	CASSQLRDRKNTEAFF
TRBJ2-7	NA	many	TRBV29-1	TGCAGCGTTTTGGCGGGGTCCTCCTACGAGCAGTACTTC	CSVLAGSSYEQYF
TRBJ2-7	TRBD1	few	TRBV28	TGTGCCAGCAGTGACGACAGGGACCTTCCTTCTACGGAGCAGTACTTC	CASSDDRDLPSTEQYF
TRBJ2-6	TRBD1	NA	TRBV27	TGTGCCAGCACCAAACGACAGGGGCGCTCTGGGGCCAACGTCCTGACTTTC	CASTKRQGRSGANVLTF
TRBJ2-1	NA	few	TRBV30	TGTGCCTGGGGACACCTAAACAATGAGCAGTTCTTC	CAWGHLNNEQFF
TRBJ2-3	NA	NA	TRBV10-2	TGCGCCAGCAGTGTAATTAGCTGGGGTTACGCAGATACGCAGTATTTT	CASSVISWGYADTQYF
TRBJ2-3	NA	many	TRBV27	TGTGCCAGCAGCTTGAAAGGGAGCACAGATACGCAGTATTTT	CASSLKGSTDTQYF
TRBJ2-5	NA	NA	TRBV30	TGTGCCCTCAGGCGGGGGCGTCAAGAGACCCAGTACTTC	CALRRGRQETQYF
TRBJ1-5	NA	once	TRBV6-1	TGTGCCAGCAGACTTACACAGGGACTCGGTCAGCCCCAGCATTTT	CASRLTQGLGQPQHF
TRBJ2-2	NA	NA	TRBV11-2	TGTGCCAGCAGCCGCCTCGTCAGGACCGGGGAGCTGTTTTTT	CASSRLVRTGELFF
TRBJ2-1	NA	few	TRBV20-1	TGCAGTGCTAGTGCTAGAGATTACCCCACCCAGGATGAGCAGTTCTTC	CSASARDYPTQDEQFF
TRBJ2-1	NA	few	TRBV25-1	TGTGCCAGCAGTGAATCCAGAATGGGATTATCCCACTACAATGAGCAGTTCTTC	CASSESRMGLSHYNEQFF
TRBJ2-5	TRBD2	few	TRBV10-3	TGTGCCATCAGTGGACTAGCGGGAGGAACTGAGCAGTACTTC	CAISGLAGGTEQYF
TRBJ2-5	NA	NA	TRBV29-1	TGCAGCGTTGGGACTCCCTCGGCGATCCAAGAGACCCAGTACTTC	CSVGTPSAIQETQYF
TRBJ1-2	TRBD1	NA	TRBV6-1	TGTGCCAGCAGTGTTCGGGACAGGGTGATAACCTCCTATGGCTACACCTTC	CASSVRDRVITSYGYTF
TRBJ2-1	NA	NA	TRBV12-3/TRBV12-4	TGTGCCAGCAGTTTGGTAGGCGGAATCTACAATGAGCAGTTCTTC	CASSLVGGIYNEQFF
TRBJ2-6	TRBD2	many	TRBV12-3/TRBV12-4	TGTGCCAGCAGACCGGGACTAGCAGACTCTGGGGCCAACGTCCTGACTTTC	CASRPGLADSGANVLTF
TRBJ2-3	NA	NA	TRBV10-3	TGTGCCATCGGTGACGCAGGGAGTCGCGCAGATACGCAGTATTTT	CAIGDAGSRADTQYF
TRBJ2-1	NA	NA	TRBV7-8	TGTGCCAGCAGCTTAGCTCACACTCAGGTGAATGAGCAGTTCTTC	CASSLAHTQVNEQFF
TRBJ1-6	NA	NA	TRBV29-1	TGCAGCGTTCAAACAGGGAATTCACCCCTCCACTTT	CSVQTGNSPLHF
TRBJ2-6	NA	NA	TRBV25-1	TGTGCCAGCAGTGAATATTACCCCTCTGGGGCCAACGTCCTGACTTTC	CASSEYYPSGANVLTF
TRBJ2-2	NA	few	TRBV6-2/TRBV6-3	TGTGCCAGCAGTTACGGGGCAGGGTTCACCGGGGAGCTGTTTTTT	CASSYGAGFTGELFF
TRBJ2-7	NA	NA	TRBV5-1	TGCGCCAGCAGCTTGCTAGAGGGGCCCAACTACGAGCAGTACTTC	CASSLLEGPNYEQYF
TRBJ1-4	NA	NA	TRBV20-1	TGCAGTGCTAGAGATATAGGGGCCGAAAAACTGTTTTTT	CSARDIGAEKLFF
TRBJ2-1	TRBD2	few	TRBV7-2	TGTGCCAGCAGCTCAACCGGGACTAGCGGGAGGGAGCCCCACAATGAGCAGTTCTTC	CASSSTGTSGREPHNEQFF
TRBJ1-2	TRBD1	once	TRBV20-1	TGCAGTGCTAGAGGCCGGGGGACAGGGGGCCCCTATGGCTACACCTTC	CSARGRGTGGPYGYTF
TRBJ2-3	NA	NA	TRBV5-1	TGCGCCAGCAGCTTGGGGTTCAGACCTTACACAGATACGCAGTATTTT	CASSLGFRPYTDTQYF
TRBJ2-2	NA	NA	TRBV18	TGTGCCAGCTCATCTGACTTAACCGGGGAGCTGTTTTTT	CASSSDLTGELFF
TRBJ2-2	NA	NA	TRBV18	TGTGCCAGCTCACCAGCCTCGATGAACACCGGGGAGCTGTTTTTT	CASSPASMNTGELFF
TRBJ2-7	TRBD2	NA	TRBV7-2	TGTGCCAGCAGCTTATCGGTGACTAGCGCTTACAATGAGCAGTACTTC	CASSLSVTSAYNEQYF
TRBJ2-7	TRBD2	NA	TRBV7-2	TGTGCCAGCGGCTTAAGTAGACTAGCGTCCTACGAGCAGTACTTC	CASGLSRLASYEQYF
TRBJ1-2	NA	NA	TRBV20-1	TGCAGTGTTACAATAAGGGACTATGGCTACACCTTC	CSVTIRDYGYTF
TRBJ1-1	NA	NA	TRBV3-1	TGTGCCAGCAGCCAAGAGGGACCGAGGAACACTGAAGCTTTCTTT	CASSQEGPRNTEAFF
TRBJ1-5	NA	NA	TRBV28	TGTGCCAGCACCGGGTATAGCAATCAGCCCCAGCATTTT	CASTGYSNQPQHF
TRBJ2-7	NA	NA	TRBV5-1	TGCGCCAGCAGTGCGCAGGGAAACTACGAGCAGTACTTC	CASSAQGNYEQYF
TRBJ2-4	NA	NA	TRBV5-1	TGCGCCAGCAGCGCCGATAGCCAATTAGCCAAAAACATTCAGTACTTC	CASSADSQLAKNIQYF
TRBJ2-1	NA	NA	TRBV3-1	TGTGCCAGCTGTAGGGGGGTTTACAATGAGCAGTTCTTC	CASCRGVYNEQFF
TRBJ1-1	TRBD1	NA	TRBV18	TGTGCCAGCTCACCACTTCGTGACAGGGCGAACACTGAAGCTTTCTTT	CASSPLRDRANTEAFF
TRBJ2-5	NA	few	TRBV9	TGTGCCAGCAGCGTAGCCCCGCTTAAGACCCAGTACTTC	CASSVAPLKTQYF
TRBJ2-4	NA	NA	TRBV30	TGTGCCTGGAGTGCCGGACTAGCCAAAAACATTCAGTACTTC	CAWSAGLAKNIQYF
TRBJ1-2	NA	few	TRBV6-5	TGTGCCAGCAGTTACTCGCCTGGTGGGGGCTACACCTTC	CASSYSPGGGYTF
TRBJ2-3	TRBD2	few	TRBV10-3	TGTGCCACGGGACTAGCGGGAACAGATACGCAGTATTTT	CATGLAGTDTQYF
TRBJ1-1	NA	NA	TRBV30	TGTGCCTGGAGTATGACAGCCAAAGAAGCTTTCTTT	CAWSMTAKEAFF
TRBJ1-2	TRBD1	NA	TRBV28	TGTGCCAGCAGCCGTTTAGGGTCTGGACAGGGCAACTATGGCTACACCTTC	CASSRLGSGQGNYGYTF
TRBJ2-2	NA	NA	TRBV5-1	TGCGCCAGCAGCTTGGAGGGACACCTGAACACCGGGGAGCTGTTTTTT	CASSLEGHLNTGELFF
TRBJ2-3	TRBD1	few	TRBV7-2	TGTGCCAGCAGCTTAATAAACAGGGGGAAGTCAATTACAGATACGCAGTATTTT	CASSLINRGKSITDTQYF
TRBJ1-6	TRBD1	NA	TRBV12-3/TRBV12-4	TGTGCCAGCAGGACAGGGACGAATTCACCCCTCCACTTT	CASRTGTNSPLHF
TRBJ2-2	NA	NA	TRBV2	TGTGCCAGCACGGGTGGGGTTAACACCGGGGAGCTGTTTTTT	CASTGGVNTGELFF
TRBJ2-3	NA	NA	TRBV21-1	TGTGCCAGCAGCAAAACCAGAACTAGCGGGAGAGGCACAGATACGCAGTATTTT	CASSKTRTSGRGTDTQYF
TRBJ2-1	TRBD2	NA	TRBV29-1	TGCAGCGCCGCCGGGACTAGCGGGGGGAGACACAATGAGCAGTTCTTC	CSAAGTSGGRHNEQFF
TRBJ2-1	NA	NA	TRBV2	TGTGCCAGCACGGAGGCATACAATGAGCAGTTCTTC	CASTEAYNEQFF
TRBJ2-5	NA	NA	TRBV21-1	TGTGCCAGCAGCAAACAGGGGGCTTGGGAGACCCAGTACTTC	CASSKQGAWETQYF
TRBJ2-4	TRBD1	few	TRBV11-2	TGTGCCAGCAGCTTAGTGGGACAGGCCGTCTTAGGCATTCAGTACTTC	CASSLVGQAVLGIQYF
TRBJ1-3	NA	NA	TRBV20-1	TGCAGTGCTGAGGGTCCGGGGGGGACTGGAAACACCATATATTTT	CSAEGPGGTGNTIYF
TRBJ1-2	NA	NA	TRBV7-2	TGTGCCAGCAGCTATCCCGGGGGCTTGAGTGGCTACACCTTC	CASSYPGGLSGYTF